This TCR beta chain was sequenced in a study of T cells after yellow fever vaccination. A single record per CDR3 protein comes from TCRdb applying MiXCR to the 5' RACE reads. Among roughly 99,000 distinct CDR3 sequences listed, about 6% were seen once. This clonotype was observed a handful of times. Sequencing was performed on CD8+ T cells sorted from PBMCs, taken 10 days after the yellow fever booster vaccination. The TCR was taken from a man aged 18 to 35 who received the YFV17D yellow fever vaccine.

CDR3 loop: CASSYRPAGGPNEQFF. The CDR3 DNA is TGTGCCAGCAGTTACCGCCCAGCGGGGGGGCCTAATGAGCAGTTCTTC. The rearrangement links TRBV6-6 to TRBJ2-1; TRBD2 matches at 10 bases. V dropped 2 bases and J dropped 7; count of bases not matched to a gene: 8. CDR3 length equals 16 residues. Germline V gene data show CDR1 as MNHNY and CDR2 as SVGAGI (reference sequence).